This TCR beta chain appears in the sequencing data of a study of T cell responses to AZD1222 COVID-19 vaccine. Broader study findings: Baseline seropositivity characterized only a handful of AZD1222 recipients. Spike-specific TCR repertoires showed rising breadth and depth after two AZD1222 doses. The donor group comprised mostly white British people and more females; the analysis possibly underestimated clonal diversity.

The CDR3 spans 13 residues. Germline V gene data show CDR1 as SEHNR and CDR2 as FQNEAQ (reference sequence). Trimming cost V 4 bases and J 0 bases, with 6 bases left between them. Second doses at about 4 or about 12 weeks were pooled. Regarding this clone: Its antigen remains unidentified.

Using immunoSEQ multiplex PCR, the repertoire was profiled, and TCRdb retains in-frame clones only, with some absent. The data contain 110,000 to 150,000 clones, approximately 90% of them singletons. This clonotype originated in an adult who received the AZD1222 COVID-19 vaccine. The material was peripheral blood, obtained 28 days after the second AZD1222 dose. This chain connects TRBV7-9 to TRBJ1-2; tentatively, D is TRBD1 (5 bases). The CDR3 sequence is CASSSTANYGYTF. DNA for the CDR3: TGTGCCAGCAGCTCGACAGCTAACTATGGCTACACCTTC.